The 15 T cell receptor beta chains given below trace back to one sample, sequenced in a study of T cell changes during pregnancy in multiple sclerosis. Sequenced by immunoSEQ multiplex PCR; TCRdb stores in-frame clones only, minus some. The profile shows about 44,000 clones, 80% to 95% of them singletons. The starting material was CD4+ T cells from peripheral blood mononuclear cells, obtained in the first trimester of pregnancy. The receptors here all came from a female donor with multiple sclerosis, enrolled in a pregnancy study.

V gene TRBV6-1 combines with J gene TRBJ2-5, with 7 positions matching TRBD1. V gave up 5 bases and J gave up 3 bases; unmatched junction bases: 9. The CDR3 loop spans 15 amino acids. Germline V gene data show CDR1 as MNHNS and CDR2 as SASEGT. The CDR3 DNA is TGTGCCAGCAGTTCGCTAGACAGGGCCAAAGAGACCCAGTACTTC. Encoded protein: CASSSLDRAKETQYF.

The chain recombines TRBV10-2 with TRBJ2-1; 7 positions agree with TRBD2. V lost 2 bases and J lost 9; bases outside the gene matches: 4. This CDR3 comprises 13 residues. Germline V CDR1 and CDR2: WSHSY, SAAADI. The chain's CDR3 is CASSEREEREQFF. The CDR3 coding sequence is TGCGCCAGCAGTGAGCGGGAGGAGCGTGAGCAGTTCTTC.

This clone appeared a single time. The rearrangement joins TRBV5-1 to TRBJ1-2; possibly TRBD1 for D (5 bases). The CDR3 consists of 13 residues. Germline CDR1 SGHRS, CDR2 YFSETQ. With 4 bases removed from V and 7 bases from J, the gap between germline ends came to 14 bases. As DNA, the CDR3 is TGCGCCAGCAGCCTGGGCATGCAGGGTGGCTACACCTTC. It codes for CASSLGMQGGYTF.

The CDR3, as DNA: TGTGCCAGCACCCGGGGGGGGTGGGGGTACAATGAGCAGTTCTTC. Translating it yields CASTRGGWGYNEQFF. The chain couples TRBV28 to TRBJ2-1; 8 bases agree with TRBD2. This CDR3 is built from 15 residues. Germline V gene sequence: CDR1 MDHEN, CDR2 SYDVKM. V lost 7 bases, J lost 4 bases, and 9 bases stayed unmatched. The entire variable domain, with the rest obtained from reference TRBV28 and TRBJ2-1, is as follows: DVKVTQSSRYLVKRTGEKVFLECVQDMDHENMFWYRQDPGLGLRLIYFSYDVKMKEKGDIPEGYSVSREKKERFSLILESASTNQTSMYLCASTRGGWGYNEQFFGPGTRLTVL.

The rearrangement uses TRBV2 and TRBJ2-1; tentative D call: TRBD1 (6 bases). Germline V gene sequence: CDR1 SNHLY, CDR2 FYNNEI. The length of the CDR3 is 15 residues. With 7 bases removed from V and 4 bases from J, the gap between germline ends came to 17 bases. This CDR3 reads CASKKETGSYNEQFF. Here the CDR3 DNA reads TGTGCCAGCAAAAAGGAGACAGGATCTTACAATGAGCAGTTCTTC.

The chain couples TRBV5-4 to TRBJ2-5, with D maybe TRBD1 (6 bases). This CDR3 contains 13 residues. V lost 6 bases, J lost 5 bases, and 14 bases lay in between. CDR1 is SGHNT and CDR2 is YYREEE in the germline V gene (reference sequence). The CDR3 loop is CASIHSGEETQYF. For the CDR3, the DNA is TGTGCCAGCATCCACTCAGGGGAGGAGACCCAGTACTTC. The entire variable domain, with the rest obtained from reference TRBV5-4 and TRBJ2-5, is as follows: ETGVTQSPTHLIKTRGQQVTLRCSSQSGHNTVSWYQQALGQGPQFIFQYYREEENGRGNFPPRFSGLQFPNYSSELNVNALELDDSALYLCASIHSGEETQYFGPGTRLLVL.

This sequence joins TRBV9 and TRBJ2-5; D perhaps matches TRBD2 (5 bases). The CDR3 contains 14 residues. Germline V gives CDR1 SGDLS, CDR2 YYNGEE. Trimming took 4 bases from V and 5 from J, leaving 15 bases between them. DNA of the CDR3: TGTGCCAGCAGCAGAGCGGCCGGCACCGAGACCCAGTACTTC. Its translation is CASSRAAGTETQYF. Full variable domain (remainder filled in from reference TRBV9 and TRBJ2-5): DSGVTQTPKHLITATGQRVTLRCSPRSGDLSVYWYQQSLDQGLQFLIQYYNGEERAKGNILERFSAQQFPDLHSELNLSSLELGDSALYFCASSRAAGTETQYFGPGTRLLVL.

The chain combines TRBV29-1 with TRBJ2-1, with 8 bases lining up with TRBD1. The CDR3 is 17 amino acids. V shed 6 bases and J 6 bases; nucleotides not matched to a gene: 19. From germline, CDR1 is SQVTM and CDR2 ANQGSEA. The CDR3 is CSVDNGQGRSLINEQFF. The DNA for the CDR3 is TGCAGCGTCGATAATGGACAGGGTAGGTCGCTTATCAATGAGCAGTTCTTC.

V gene TRBV6-5 combines with J gene TRBJ2-5; D gene unclear. This CDR3 comprises 14 residues. Trimming stripped 6 bases from V and 3 bases from J, with 14 bases between. CDR1 and CDR2 (germline): MNHEY, SVGAGI. This CDR3 reads CASRKTTRKETQYF. The CDR3 DNA reads as TGTGCCAGCAGAAAGACAACCCGAAAAGAGACCCAGTACTTC.

This clone was observed a single time. This chain uses TRBV5-1 with TRBJ2-4; TRBD1 aligns across 8 bases. CDR3 length: 19 residues. CDR1 SGHRS and CDR2 YFSETQ come from the germline V gene. J lost 0 bases, V lost 4 bases, and 15 bases had no gene match. CDR3 residues: CASSPTGTGASLAKNIQYF. As DNA, the CDR3 is TGCGCCAGCAGCCCGACCGGGACAGGAGCTTCTCTAGCCAAAAACATTCAGTACTTC.

The rearrangement joins TRBV10-3 to TRBJ2-7, with TRBD1 as a possible D gene (5 bases). V was shortened by 9 bases and J by 6 bases, with 18 bases between the two germline ends. The germline V gene has CDR1 ENHRY and CDR2 SYGVKD. There are 13 residues in the CDR3. As DNA, the CDR3 is TGTGCCATTAGACAGCCCGCATCTTCCGAGCAGTACTTC. Translated: CAIRQPASSEQYF.

The chain couples TRBV12-5 to TRBJ2-1; the match to TRBD1 covers 11 bases. The germline gives CDR1 LGHNT, CDR2 FRNRAP. The ends lost 5 bases at V and 7 bases at J; junction bases unmatched: 7. The CDR3 has 15 amino acids. CDR3 in amino acids: CASGTGTGGSNEQFF. For the CDR3, the DNA is TGTGCTAGTGGTACGGGGACAGGGGGAAGTAATGAGCAGTTCTTC.

V and J are TRBV6-5 and TRBJ1-6; D is unclear. The germline CDR1 and CDR2 sequences are MNHEY and SVGAGI. The CDR3 spans 16 residues. V was shortened by 2 bases and J by 0 bases, with 8 bases between the two germline ends. CDR3 region: CASSYKPSSYNSPLHF. The CDR3 region has the DNA TGTGCCAGCAGTTACAAGCCAAGCTCCTATAATTCACCCCTCCACTTT.

This sequence joins TRBV30 and TRBJ1-1; no firm D call. The V gene lost 3 bases and the J gene lost 5 bases, with 7 bases spanning the gap. The CDR3 has 11 amino acids. Germline V gene sequence: CDR1 GTSNPN, CDR2 SVGIG (reference sequence). This CDR3 is CAWSYGTEAFF. CDR3 DNA sequence: TGTGCCTGGAGCTACGGTACTGAAGCTTTCTTT.

The chain recombines TRBV9 with TRBJ2-3; D may be TRBD1 (6 bases). CDR3 length: 15 residues. Trimming stripped 0 bases from V and 6 bases from J, with 14 bases between. From germline, CDR1 is SGDLS and CDR2 YYNGEE. The CDR3, as DNA: TGTGCCAGCAGCGTAGAAGGGGGAACTACGGATACGCAGTATTTT. Translation gives CASSVEGGTTDTQYF. The full variable domain, in which reference TRBV9 and TRBJ2-3 provide the parts outside the CDR3, is DSGVTQTPKHLITATGQRVTLRCSPRSGDLSVYWYQQSLDQGLQFLIQYYNGEERAKGNILERFSAQQFPDLHSELNLSSLELGDSALYFCASSVEGGTTDTQYFGPGTRLTVL.